What follows are 2 T cell receptor beta chains derived from one specimen sequenced in a study of T cells after yellow fever vaccination. TCRdb re-derived calls from the 5' RACE reads in MiXCR, one entry per CDR3 protein. The sample has some 390,000 distinct CDR3 sequences; approximately 18% are singletons. The sequencing used PBMCs, collected before the yellow fever booster vaccination. The receptors come from a man aged 18 to 35 who received the YFV17D yellow fever vaccine.

The V gene is TRBV3-1, the J gene TRBJ2-4; TRBD2 matches 10 bases. CDR3 length equals 14 residues. In germline, CDR1 is LGHDT, CDR2 YNNKEL (reference sequence). With V trimmed by 7 bases and J by 6 bases, 6 bases remained unmatched. The CDR3, as DNA: TGTGCCAGCACCCCTCCTAGCGGGGGAAACATTCAGTACTTC. Translated, it gives CASTPPSGGNIQYF. Based on the CDR3 plus reference TRBV3-1 and TRBJ2-4, the full variable domain is DTAVSQTPKYLVTQMGNDKSIKCEQNLGHDTMYWYKQDSKKFLKIMFSYNNKELIINETVPNRFSPKSPDKAHLNLHINSLELGDSAVYFCASTPPSGGNIQYFGAGTRLSVL.

This clonotype showed up just a few times. V usage is TRBV7-2 and J usage is TRBJ2-1; 7 bases fit TRBD1. The germline V gene has CDR1 SGHTA and CDR2 FQGNSA. The CDR3 loop spans 14 amino acids. Trimming removed 4 bases from V and 3 bases from J; junction bases left unmatched: 3. The CDR3 DNA follows: TGTGCCAGCAGCTCACAGGGGTTCTACAATGAGCAGTTCTTC. Its protein is CASSSQGFYNEQFF.